This passage covers 12 T cell receptor beta chains from one sample sequenced in a study of blood T cell repertoires in COVID-19. Produced via immunoSEQ multiplex PCR; TCRdb's table is partial and in-frame only. Among 100,000 or so clones, 90% to 95% were seen once, and the ten largest hold over 0.95%. The specimen sequenced was peripheral blood. The receptors shown here come from a man in his 60s with acute or convalescent COVID-19.

The chain combines TRBV7-3 with TRBJ1-1; the match to TRBD1 covers 7 bases. The germline CDR1 and CDR2 sequences are SGHTA and FQGTGA. The length of the CDR3 is 14 residues. V lost 2 bases and J lost 3; bases outside the gene matches: 3. CDR3 protein: CASSLEGADTEAFF. DNA of the CDR3: TGTGCCAGCAGCTTAGAGGGGGCCGACACTGAAGCTTTCTTT.

J is TRBJ1-6 and V is TRBV11-2; no reliable D call. The CDR3 covers 13 residues. Germline V CDR1 and CDR2: SGHAT, FQNNGV. V lost 5 bases and J 5 bases, leaving 7 bases between the germline ends. The CDR3 DNA follows: TGTGCCAGCAGCGGCATCAATAATTCACCCCTCCACTTT. Its protein product is CASSGINNSPLHF.

The rearrangement links TRBV7-9 to TRBJ2-7, with 8 bases identical to TRBD1. J lost 5 bases, V lost 6 bases, and 6 bases had no gene match. Germline CDR1 reads SEHNR; CDR2 reads FQNEAQ (reference sequence). This CDR3 has 13 amino acids. Here the CDR3 DNA reads TGTGCCAGCAGTGGACAGGGATCCGACGAGCAGTACGTC. This sequence encodes CASSGQGSDEQYV.

V usage is TRBV27 and J usage is TRBJ1-5, with D maybe TRBD1 (6 bases). This CDR3 is 17 amino acids long. Germline V gene sequence: CDR1 MNHEY, CDR2 SMNVEV (reference sequence). V was shortened by 2 bases and J by 3 bases, with 17 bases between the two germline ends. CDR3 nucleotide sequence: TGTGCCAGCAGTTTAATTACCAGGGGAGGGTTCAATCAGCCCCAGCATTTT. Translated, it gives CASSLITRGGFNQPQHF.

This sequence joins TRBV6-5 and TRBJ1-6, with D unresolved. Trimming took off 7 bases at V and 0 bases at J, with 4 bases between the two ends. This CDR3 comprises 13 residues. Germline values: CDR1 MNHEY, CDR2 SVGAGI. For the CDR3, the DNA is TGTGCCAGCAAGCGCTCCTATAATTCACCCCTCCACTTT. This codes for CASKRSYNSPLHF.

The chain recombines TRBV19 with TRBJ1-5; 8 nucleotides line up with TRBD1. Germline CDR1 reads LNHDA; CDR2 reads SQIVND (reference sequence). This CDR3 contains 13 residues. Trimming removed 7 bases from V and 11 bases from J; junction bases left unmatched: 10. In DNA, the CDR3 is TGTGCCAGTACCACAGGGGGTGGGTTGTCCCAGCATTTT. It codes for CASTTGGGLSQHF.

Concerning this clone: This specimen includes other DNA sequences encoding the same CDR3. This chain joins TRBV11-2 and TRBJ2-1, with 7 bases aligning to TRBD2. J was trimmed by 9 bases and V by 1 base; bases with no gene match: 3. The length of the CDR3 is 13 residues. Germline V gene sequence: CDR1 SGHAT, CDR2 FQNNGV. The CDR3 is CASSLGSGGEQFF. CDR3 DNA: TGTGCCAGCAGCTTAGGATCGGGGGGTGAGCAGTTCTTC.

V gene TRBV19 combines with J gene TRBJ1-1; 7 positions agree with TRBD1. The CDR3 sequence is 16 residues long. Per the germline V gene, CDR1 is LNHDA and CDR2 is SQIVND (reference sequence). V lost 4 bases to trimming and J lost 0 bases; unmatched junction nucleotides: 8. The CDR3 spells CASSTPPGQMNTEAFF. DNA for the CDR3: TGTGCCAGTAGTACACCTCCGGGACAGATGAACACTGAAGCTTTCTTT.

The table lists this clone with a count of one. The genes are TRBV27 and TRBJ2-5, with D perhaps matching TRBD1 (6 bases). Germline CDR1 is MNHEY and CDR2 is SMNVEV (reference sequence). CDR3 size: 16 residues. V was shortened by 8 bases and J by 1 base, with 20 bases between the two germline ends. CDR3 sequence: CASPTWTDQTQETQYF. Here the CDR3 DNA reads TGTGCCAGCCCTACCTGGACAGATCAAACCCAAGAGACCCAGTACTTC.

The chain combines TRBV19 with TRBJ1-2, with 8 bases that match TRBD1. V shed 5 bases, J shed 10 bases, and the junction held 6 bases outside the gene matches. From germline, CDR1 is LNHDA and CDR2 SQIVND (reference sequence). CDR3 length: 12 residues. CDR3 amino acids: CASSPRQGLYTF. As DNA, the CDR3 is TGTGCCAGTAGTCCCCGACAGGGGCTCTACACCTTC. Based on the CDR3 plus reference TRBV19 and TRBJ1-2, the full variable domain is DGGITQSPKYLFRKEGQNVTLSCEQNLNHDAMYWYRQDPGQGLRLIYYSQIVNDFQKGDIAEGYSVSREKKESFPLTVTSAQKNPTAFYLCASSPRQGLYTFGSGTRLTVV.

The chain couples TRBV28 to TRBJ1-4; 8 bases are shared with TRBD1. Losses at the gene ends were 4 bases for V and 0 bases for J; bases not matched to a gene: 7. The CDR3 length is 17 residues. Germline V gene sequence: CDR1 MDHEN, CDR2 SYDVKM. The CDR3 is CASSSDRESSTNEKLFF. CDR3 sequence (DNA): TGTGCCAGCAGTTCGGACAGGGAGAGTTCAACTAATGAAAAACTGTTTTTT.

The V gene is TRBV7-8, the J gene TRBJ1-4, with D perhaps matching TRBD1 (6 bases). CDR1 SGHVS and CDR2 FQNEAQ come from the germline V gene. V was shortened by 5 bases and J by 7 bases, with 11 bases between the two germline ends. The CDR3 is 13 residues long. The CDR3 DNA reads as TGTGCCAGCAGCCGTCGGACAGCTGAAAAACTGTTTTTT. It encodes CASSRRTAEKLFF.